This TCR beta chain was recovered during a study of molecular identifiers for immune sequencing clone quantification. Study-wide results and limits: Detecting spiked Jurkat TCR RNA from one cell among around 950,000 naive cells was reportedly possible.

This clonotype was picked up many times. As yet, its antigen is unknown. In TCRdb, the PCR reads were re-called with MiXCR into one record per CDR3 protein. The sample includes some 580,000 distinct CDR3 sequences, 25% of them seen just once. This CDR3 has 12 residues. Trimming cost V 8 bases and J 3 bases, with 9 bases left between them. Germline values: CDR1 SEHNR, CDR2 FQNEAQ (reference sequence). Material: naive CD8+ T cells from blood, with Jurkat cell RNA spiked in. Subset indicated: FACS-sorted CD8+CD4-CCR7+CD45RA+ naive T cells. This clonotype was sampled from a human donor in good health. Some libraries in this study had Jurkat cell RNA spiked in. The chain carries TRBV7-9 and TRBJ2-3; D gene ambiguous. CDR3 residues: CASAVVTDTQYF. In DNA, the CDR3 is TGTGCCAGCGCGGTTGTAACAGATACGCAGTATTTT.